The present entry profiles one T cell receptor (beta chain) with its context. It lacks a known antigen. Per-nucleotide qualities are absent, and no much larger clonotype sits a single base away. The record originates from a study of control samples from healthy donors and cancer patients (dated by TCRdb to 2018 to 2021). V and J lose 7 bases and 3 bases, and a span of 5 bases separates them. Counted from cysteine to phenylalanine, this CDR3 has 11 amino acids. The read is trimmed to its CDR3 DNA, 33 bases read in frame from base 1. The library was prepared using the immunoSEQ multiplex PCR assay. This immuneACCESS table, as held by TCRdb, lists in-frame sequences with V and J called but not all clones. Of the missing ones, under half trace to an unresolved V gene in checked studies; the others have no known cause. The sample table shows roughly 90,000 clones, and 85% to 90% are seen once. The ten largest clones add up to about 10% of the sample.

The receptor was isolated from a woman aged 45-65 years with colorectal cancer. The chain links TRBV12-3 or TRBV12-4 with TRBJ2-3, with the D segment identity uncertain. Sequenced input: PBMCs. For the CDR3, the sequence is CASTATDTQYF. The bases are TGTGCCAGCACCGCTACAGATACGCAGTATTTT.